This entry concerns a single T cell receptor beta chain. Antigen unknown. This CDR3 is 14 amino acids long. The V end lost 2 bases, the J end lost 6 bases, and 13 bases lay between the germline ends. Germline CDR1 and CDR2: SGHDT and YYEEEE. Libraries were prepared by immunoSEQ multiplex PCR; TCRdb keeps only in-frame clonotypes and omits some of them. The table has around 30,000 clones, around nine tenths seen once. These data belong to a study of lymphopenia after photon versus proton radiotherapy. Study-level results: Post-nadir TCR diversity decline inversely tracked overall survival among those who died. Survival link was tested only in deceased patients; proton benefit remains a possibility. After lymphocyte nadir, photon-treated repertoires showed oligoclonal expansion, especially CD8+ Temra. Under photons, naive T cells and diversity fell while effector/memory populations rose.

The sample was peripheral blood, taken from a patient treated with proton-based radiotherapy. The chain has TRBV5-6 and TRBJ2-3; TRBD1 is a possible D gene (6 bases). The TCR comes from a woman aged 55-69 years with cholangiocarcinoma. Some clones in this sample may be carry-over from other donors' samples. In DNA form, the CDR3 reads TGTGCCAGCAGCTTCATGGGGGCCATGGATACGCAGTATTTT. Encoded protein: CASSFMGAMDTQYF.